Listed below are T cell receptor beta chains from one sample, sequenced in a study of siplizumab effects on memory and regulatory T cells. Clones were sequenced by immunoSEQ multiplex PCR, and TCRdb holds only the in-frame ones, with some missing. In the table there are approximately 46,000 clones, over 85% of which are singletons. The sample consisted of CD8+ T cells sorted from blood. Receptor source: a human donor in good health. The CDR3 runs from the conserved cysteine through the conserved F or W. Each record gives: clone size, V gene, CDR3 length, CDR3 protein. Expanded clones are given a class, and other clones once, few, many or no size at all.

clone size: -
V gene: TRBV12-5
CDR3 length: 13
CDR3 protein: CASGFQGGAGYTF

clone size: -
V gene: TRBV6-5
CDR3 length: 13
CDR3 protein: CASRQGSYNEQFF

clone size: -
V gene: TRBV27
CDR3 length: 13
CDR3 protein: CASGSQGGRGYTF

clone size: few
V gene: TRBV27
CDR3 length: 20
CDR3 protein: CASSLSPIARATGLNNEQFF

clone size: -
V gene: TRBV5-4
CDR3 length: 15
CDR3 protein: CASFLSGYMNTEAFF

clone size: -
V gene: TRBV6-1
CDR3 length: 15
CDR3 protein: CASSHSAGSNQPQHF

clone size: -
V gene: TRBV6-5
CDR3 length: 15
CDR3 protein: CASSQPSSGPYEQYF

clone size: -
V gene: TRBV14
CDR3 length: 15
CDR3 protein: CASSQGSEDSYEQYF

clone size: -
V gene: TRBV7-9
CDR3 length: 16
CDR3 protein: CASSIPGQATNYGYTF

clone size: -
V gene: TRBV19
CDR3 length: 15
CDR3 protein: CASNLKGNGGYGYTF

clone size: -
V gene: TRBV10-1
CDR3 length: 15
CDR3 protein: CASSPVPSVTGELFF

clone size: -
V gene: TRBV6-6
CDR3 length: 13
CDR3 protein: CASSYTEQETQYF

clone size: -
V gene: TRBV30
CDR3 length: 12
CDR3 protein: CAWGLLPGELFF

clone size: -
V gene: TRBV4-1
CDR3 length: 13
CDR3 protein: CASSQIRVSEQFF

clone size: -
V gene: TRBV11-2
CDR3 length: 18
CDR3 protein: CASSASKSRDYPYNEQFF

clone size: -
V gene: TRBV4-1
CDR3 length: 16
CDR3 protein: CASSQEMSGRNYEQYF

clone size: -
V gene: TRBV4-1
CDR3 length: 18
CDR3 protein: CASSYLESGSVKLETQYF

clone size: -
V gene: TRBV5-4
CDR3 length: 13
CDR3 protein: CASSPQVTGELFF

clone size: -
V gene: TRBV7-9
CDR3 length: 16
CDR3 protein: CASSLVIGADKYGYTF

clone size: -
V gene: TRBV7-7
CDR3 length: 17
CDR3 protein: CASSPRLIQGPTDTQYF

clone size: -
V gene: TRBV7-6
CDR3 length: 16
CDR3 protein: CASSLEGGGRNYGYTF

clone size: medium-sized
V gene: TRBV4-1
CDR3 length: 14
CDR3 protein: CASSQDKRGGGYTF

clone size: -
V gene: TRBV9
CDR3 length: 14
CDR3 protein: CASSPRGPTEELFF

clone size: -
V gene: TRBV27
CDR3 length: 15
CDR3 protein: CASSLPREYSTEAFF

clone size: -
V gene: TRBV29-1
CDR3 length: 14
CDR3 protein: CSVVFGASTYEQYF

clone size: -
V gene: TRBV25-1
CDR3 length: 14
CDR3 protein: CASSEKGWYNEQFF

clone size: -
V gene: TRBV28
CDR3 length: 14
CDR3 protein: CASSLRIINQPQHF

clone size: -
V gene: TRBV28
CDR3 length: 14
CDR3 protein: CASSSPDSPYGYTF

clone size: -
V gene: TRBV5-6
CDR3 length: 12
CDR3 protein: CASSLSNQPQHF

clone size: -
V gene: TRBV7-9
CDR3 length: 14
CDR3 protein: CASSPRTNTGELFF

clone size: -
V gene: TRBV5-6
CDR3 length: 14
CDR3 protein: CASSFGTADYEQFF

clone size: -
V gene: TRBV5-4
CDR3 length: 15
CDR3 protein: CASSDLAGGIYEQYF

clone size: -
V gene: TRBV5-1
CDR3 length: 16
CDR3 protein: CASSHRLTGGADTQYF

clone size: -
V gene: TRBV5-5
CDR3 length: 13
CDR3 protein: CASSFGDYPEAFF

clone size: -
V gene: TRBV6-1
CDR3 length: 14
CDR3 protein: CASSDGTASYEQYF

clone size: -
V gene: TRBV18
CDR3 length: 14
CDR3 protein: CASSPGPWGNEQFF

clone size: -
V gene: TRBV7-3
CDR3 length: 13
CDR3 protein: CASSLGFGETQYF

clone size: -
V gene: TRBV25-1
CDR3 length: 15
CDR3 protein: CASSDSGAKSYEQYF

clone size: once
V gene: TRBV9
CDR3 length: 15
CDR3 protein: CASSTQGAPFYGYTF

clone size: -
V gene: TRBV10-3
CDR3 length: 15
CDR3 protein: CAIRPEAPITDTQYF